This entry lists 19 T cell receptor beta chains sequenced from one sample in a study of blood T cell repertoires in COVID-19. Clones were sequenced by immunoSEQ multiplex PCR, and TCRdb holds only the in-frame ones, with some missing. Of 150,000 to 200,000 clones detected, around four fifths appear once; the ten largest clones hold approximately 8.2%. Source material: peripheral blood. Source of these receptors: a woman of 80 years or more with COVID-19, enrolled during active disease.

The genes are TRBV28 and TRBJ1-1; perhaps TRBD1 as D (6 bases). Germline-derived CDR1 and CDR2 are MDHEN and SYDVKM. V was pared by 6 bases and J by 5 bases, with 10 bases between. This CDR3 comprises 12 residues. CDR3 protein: CASSRTVTEAFF. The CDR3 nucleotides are TGTGCCAGCAGCCGGACAGTAACTGAAGCTTTCTTT.

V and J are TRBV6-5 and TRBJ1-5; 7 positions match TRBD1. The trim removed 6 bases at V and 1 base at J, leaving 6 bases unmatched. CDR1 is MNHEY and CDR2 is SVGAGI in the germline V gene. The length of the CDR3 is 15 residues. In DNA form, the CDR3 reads TGTGCCAGCAGGGTCGACAGGGCGAGCAATCAGCCCCAGCATTTT. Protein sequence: CASRVDRASNQPQHF.

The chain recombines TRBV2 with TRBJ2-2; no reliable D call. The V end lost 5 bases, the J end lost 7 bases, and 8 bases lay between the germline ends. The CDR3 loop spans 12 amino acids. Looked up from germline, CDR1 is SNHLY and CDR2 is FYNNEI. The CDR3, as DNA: TGTGCCAGCAGTTGGGCAAACGGGGAGCTGTTTTTT. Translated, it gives CASSWANGELFF.

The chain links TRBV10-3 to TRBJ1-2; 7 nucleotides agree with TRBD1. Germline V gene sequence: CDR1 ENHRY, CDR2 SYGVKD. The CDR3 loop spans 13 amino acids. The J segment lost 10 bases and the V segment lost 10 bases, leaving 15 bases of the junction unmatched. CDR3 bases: TGTGCCACCCATCCCCTACAGGGGTCGTCCTACACCTTC. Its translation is CATHPLQGSSYTF.

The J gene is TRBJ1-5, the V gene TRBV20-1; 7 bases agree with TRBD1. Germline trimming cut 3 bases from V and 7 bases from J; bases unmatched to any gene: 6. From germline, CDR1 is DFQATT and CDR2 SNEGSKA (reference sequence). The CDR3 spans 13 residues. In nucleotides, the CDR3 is TGCAGTGCTAGTGACAGGGTATCGCAGCCCCAGCATTTT. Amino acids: CSASDRVSQPQHF.

The CDR3 bases are TGTGCCAGCAGTAAACGACAGGGAAGTAATGAAGCTTTCTTT. Protein sequence: CASSKRQGSNEAFF. The chain links TRBV6-5 to TRBJ1-1; 7 bases are a match to TRBD1. The CDR3 spans 14 residues. Germline V CDR1 and CDR2: MNHEY, SVGAGI. V was clipped by 5 bases and J by 7 bases; unmatched bases: 10.

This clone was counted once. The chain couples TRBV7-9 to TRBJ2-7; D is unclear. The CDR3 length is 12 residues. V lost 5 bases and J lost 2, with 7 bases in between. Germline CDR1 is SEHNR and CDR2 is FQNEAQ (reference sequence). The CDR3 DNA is TGTGCCAGCAGCCTATCCGCCTACGAGCAGTACTTC. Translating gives CASSLSAYEQYF.

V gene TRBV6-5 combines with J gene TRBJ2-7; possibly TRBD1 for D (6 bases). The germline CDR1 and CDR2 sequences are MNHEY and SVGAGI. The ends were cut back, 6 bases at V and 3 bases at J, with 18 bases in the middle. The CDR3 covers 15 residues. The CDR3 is CASRSQGNAYYEQYF. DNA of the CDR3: TGTGCCAGCAGGTCACAGGGTAATGCCTACTACGAGCAGTACTTC.

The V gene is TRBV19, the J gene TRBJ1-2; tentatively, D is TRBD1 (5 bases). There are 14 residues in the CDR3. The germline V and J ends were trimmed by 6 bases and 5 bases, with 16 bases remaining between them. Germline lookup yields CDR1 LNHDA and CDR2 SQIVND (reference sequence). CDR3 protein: CASSTTGGKYGYTF. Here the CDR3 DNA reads TGTGCCAGTAGCACGACGGGGGGAAAATATGGCTACACCTTC.

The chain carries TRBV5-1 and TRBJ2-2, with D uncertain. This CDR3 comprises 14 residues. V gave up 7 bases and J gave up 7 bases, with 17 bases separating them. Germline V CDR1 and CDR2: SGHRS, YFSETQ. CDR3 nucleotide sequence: TGCGCCAGCGTCTCCTCCCCAGGTGGCGGGGAGCTGTTTTTT. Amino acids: CASVSSPGGGELFF.

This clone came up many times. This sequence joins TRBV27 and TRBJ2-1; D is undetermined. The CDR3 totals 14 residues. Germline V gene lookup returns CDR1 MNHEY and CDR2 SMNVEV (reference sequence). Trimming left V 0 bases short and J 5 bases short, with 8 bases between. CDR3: CASSLSHSNNEQFF. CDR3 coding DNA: TGTGCCAGCAGTTTATCGCATAGCAACAATGAGCAGTTCTTC.

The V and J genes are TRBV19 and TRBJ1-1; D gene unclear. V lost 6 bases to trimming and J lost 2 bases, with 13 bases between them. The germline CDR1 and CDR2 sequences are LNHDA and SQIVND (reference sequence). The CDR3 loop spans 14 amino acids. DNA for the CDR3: TGTGCCAGTAGGGGAGGACCTTTCAACACTGAAGCTTTCTTT. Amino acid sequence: CASRGGPFNTEAFF. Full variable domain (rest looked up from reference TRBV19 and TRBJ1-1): DGGITQSPKYLFRKEGQNVTLSCEQNLNHDAMYWYRQDPGQGLRLIYYSQIVNDFQKGDIAEGYSVSREKKESFPLTVTSAQKNPTAFYLCASRGGPFNTEAFFGQGTRLTVV.

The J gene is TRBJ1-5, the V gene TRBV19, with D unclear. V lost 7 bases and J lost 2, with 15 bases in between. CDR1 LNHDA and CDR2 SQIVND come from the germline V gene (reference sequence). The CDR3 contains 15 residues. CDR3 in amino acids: CASNPRGFGNQPQHF. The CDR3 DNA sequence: TGTGCCAGTAATCCCCGGGGTTTTGGCAATCAGCCCCAGCATTTT.

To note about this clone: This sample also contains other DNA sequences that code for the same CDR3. In DNA form, the CDR3 reads TGCGCCAGCAGCTTAGAGGGGGTTTATGGCTACACCTTC. This codes for CASSLEGVYGYTF. The chain carries TRBV5-1 and TRBJ1-2; tentative D call: TRBD1 (6 bases). This CDR3 has 13 residues. From germline, CDR1 is SGHRS and CDR2 YFSETQ. The V end was cut by 2 bases, the J end by 5 bases, with 10 bases between.

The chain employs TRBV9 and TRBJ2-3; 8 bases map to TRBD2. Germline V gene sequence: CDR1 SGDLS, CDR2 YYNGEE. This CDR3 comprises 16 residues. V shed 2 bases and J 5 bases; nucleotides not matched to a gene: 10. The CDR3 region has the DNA TGTGCCAGCAGCGTTAGAGCGGGGGACGCACGAGATACGCAGTATTTT. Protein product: CASSVRAGDARDTQYF. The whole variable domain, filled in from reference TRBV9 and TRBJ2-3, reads DSGVTQTPKHLITATGQRVTLRCSPRSGDLSVYWYQQSLDQGLQFLIQYYNGEERAKGNILERFSAQQFPDLHSELNLSSLELGDSALYFCASSVRAGDARDTQYFGPGTRLTVL.

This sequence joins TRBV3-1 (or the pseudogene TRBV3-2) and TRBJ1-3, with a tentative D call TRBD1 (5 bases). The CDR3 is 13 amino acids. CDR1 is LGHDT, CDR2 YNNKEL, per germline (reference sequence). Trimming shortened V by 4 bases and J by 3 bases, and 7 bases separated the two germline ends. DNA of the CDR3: TGTGCCAGCAGCCCCCAGGGTGGAAACACCATATATTTT. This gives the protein CASSPQGGNTIYF.

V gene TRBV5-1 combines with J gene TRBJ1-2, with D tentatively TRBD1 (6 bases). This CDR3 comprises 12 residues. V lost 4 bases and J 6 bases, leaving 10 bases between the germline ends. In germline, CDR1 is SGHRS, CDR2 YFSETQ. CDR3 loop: CASSIRGDGYTF. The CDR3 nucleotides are TGCGCCAGCAGCATCAGGGGCGATGGCTACACCTTC.

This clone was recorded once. The CDR3 DNA reads as TGTGCCACCAGCAGAGACCTAACGGGGTCCACTGAAGCTTTCTTT. Translated: CATSRDLTGSTEAFF. The rearrangement joins TRBV15 to TRBJ1-1; D is uncertain. Germline V gives CDR1 LNHNV, CDR2 YYDKDF (reference sequence). The CDR3 contains 15 residues. Trimming pared 0 bases from V and 4 bases from J, leaving 12 bases between.

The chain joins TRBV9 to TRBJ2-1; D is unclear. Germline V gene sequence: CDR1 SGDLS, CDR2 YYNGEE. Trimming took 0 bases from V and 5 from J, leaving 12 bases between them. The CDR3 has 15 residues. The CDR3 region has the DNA TGTGCCAGCAGCGTAGATAGTACGCCCGACAATGAGCAGTTCTTC. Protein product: CASSVDSTPDNEQFF.